This T cell receptor (beta chain) was identified in a study of blood T cell repertoires in COVID-19. Study at large: Sample material is recorded as cDNA or gDNA derived from T cells, B-cell-depleted T cells, or PBMCs.

Study processing details: Reference gene primers were amplified, and this amplification served to estimate nucleated cell counts. Profiling relied on immunoSEQ multiplex PCR, and the TCRdb table lists in-frame clones only, not all of them. That table furnishes V, J and clone size, whereas the DNA furnished D and trimming. The sample yields 410,000 or so clones, about nine tenths seen once. V shed 6 bases and J shed 3 bases, with 13 bases lying between them. Germline CDR1 reads ENHRY; CDR2 reads SYGVKD. CDR3 length: 14 residues. The TCR comes from a woman between 35 and 50 years old with COVID-19, enrolled during active disease. The sample comprised peripheral blood. The rearrangement uses TRBV10-3 and TRBJ2-3, with TRBD1 as a possible D gene (6 bases). The CDR3 is CAIRPGQGTDTQYF. CDR3 nucleotide sequence: TGTGCCATCAGACCGGGACAAGGGACAGATACGCAGTATTTT.